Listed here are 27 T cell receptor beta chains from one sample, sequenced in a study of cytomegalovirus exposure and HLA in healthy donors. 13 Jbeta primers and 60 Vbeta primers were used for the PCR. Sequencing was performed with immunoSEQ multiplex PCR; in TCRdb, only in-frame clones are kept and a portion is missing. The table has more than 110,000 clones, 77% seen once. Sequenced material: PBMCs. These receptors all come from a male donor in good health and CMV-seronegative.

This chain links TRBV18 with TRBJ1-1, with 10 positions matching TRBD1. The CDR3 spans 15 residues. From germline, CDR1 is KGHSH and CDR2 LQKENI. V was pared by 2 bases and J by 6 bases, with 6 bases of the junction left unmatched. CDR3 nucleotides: TGTGCCAGCTCACCAACGACAGGGGGCGCCTCTGAAGCTTTCTTT. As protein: CASSPTTGGASEAFF.

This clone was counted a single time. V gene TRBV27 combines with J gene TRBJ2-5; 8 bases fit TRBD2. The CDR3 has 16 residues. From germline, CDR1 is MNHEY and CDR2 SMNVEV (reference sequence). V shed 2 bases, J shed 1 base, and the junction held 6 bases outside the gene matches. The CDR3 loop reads CASSLEVRGAQETQYF. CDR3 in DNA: TGTGCCAGCAGTTTAGAGGTGCGGGGGGCCCAAGAGACCCAGTACTTC.

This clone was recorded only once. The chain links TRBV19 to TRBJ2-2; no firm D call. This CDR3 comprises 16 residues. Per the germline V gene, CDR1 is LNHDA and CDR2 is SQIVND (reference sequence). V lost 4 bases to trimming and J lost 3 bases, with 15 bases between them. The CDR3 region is CASSTQTYVDTGELFF. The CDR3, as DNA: TGTGCCAGTAGTACACAAACATACGTGGACACCGGGGAGCTGTTTTTT.

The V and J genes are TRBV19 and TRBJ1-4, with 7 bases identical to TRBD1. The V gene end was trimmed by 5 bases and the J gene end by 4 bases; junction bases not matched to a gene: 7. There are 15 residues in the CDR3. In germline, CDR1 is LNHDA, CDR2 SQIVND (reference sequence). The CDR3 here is CASSPRDSFNEKLFF. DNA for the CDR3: TGTGCCAGTAGTCCGAGGGACAGCTTTAATGAAAAACTGTTTTTT.

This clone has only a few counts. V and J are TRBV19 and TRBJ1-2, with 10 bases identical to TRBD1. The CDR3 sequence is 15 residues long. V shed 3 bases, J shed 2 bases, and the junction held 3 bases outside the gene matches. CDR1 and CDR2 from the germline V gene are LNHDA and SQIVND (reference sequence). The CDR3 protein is CASSIDRGQNYGYTF. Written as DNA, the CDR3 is TGTGCCAGTAGTATTGACAGGGGGCAGAACTATGGCTACACCTTC.

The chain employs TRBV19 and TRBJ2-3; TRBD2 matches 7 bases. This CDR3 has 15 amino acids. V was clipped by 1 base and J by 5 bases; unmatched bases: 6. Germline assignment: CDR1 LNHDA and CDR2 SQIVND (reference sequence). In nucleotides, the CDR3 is TGTGCCAGTAGTATAGGCGGCGGGAGAATAGATACGCAGTATTTT. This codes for CASSIGGGRIDTQYF.

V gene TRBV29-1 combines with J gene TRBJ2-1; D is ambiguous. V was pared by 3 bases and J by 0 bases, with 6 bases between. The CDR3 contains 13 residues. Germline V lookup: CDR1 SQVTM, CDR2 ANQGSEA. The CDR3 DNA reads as TGCAGCGTTGACAGTGACTCCTACAATGAGCAGTTCTTC. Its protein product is CSVDSDSYNEQFF.

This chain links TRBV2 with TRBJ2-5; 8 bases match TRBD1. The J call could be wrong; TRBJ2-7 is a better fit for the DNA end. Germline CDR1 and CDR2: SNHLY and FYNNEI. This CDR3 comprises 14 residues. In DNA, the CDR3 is TGTGCCAGAACAAAGGACAGGGACTCCTACGAGCAGTACTTC. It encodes CARTKDRDSYEQYF.

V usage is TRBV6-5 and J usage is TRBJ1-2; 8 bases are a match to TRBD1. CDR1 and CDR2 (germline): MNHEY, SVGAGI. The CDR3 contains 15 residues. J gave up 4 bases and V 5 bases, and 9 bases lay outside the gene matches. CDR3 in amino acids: CASSATQGVGYGYTF. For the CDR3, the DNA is TGTGCCAGCAGTGCGACACAGGGGGTTGGCTATGGCTACACCTTC.

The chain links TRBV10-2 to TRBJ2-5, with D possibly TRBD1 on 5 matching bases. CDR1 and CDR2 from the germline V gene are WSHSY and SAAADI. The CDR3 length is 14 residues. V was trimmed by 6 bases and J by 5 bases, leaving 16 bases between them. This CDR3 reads CASSLTGPMETQYF. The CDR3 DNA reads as TGCGCCAGCAGCCTAACAGGACCCATGGAGACCCAGTACTTC.

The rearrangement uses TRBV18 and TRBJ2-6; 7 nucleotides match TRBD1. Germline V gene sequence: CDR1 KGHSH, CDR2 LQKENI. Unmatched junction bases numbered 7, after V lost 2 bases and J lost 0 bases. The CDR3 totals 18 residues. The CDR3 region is CASSPIGQDRSGANVLTF. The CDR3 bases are TGTGCCAGCTCACCAATAGGACAGGACCGCTCTGGGGCCAACGTCCTGACTTTC.

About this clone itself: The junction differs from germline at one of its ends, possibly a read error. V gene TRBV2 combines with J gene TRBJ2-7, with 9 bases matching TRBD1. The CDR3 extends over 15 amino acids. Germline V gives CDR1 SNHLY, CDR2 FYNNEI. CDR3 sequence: CASGVAGQGPYGQYF. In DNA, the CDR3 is TGTGCCAGCGGTGTCGCAGGACAGGGGCCCTACGGGCAGTACTTC. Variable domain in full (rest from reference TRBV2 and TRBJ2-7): EPEVTQTPSHQVTQMGQEVILRCVPISNHLYFYWYRQILGQKVEFLVSFYNNEISEKSEIFDDQFSVERPDGSNFTLKIRSTKLEDSAMYFCASGVAGQGPYGQYFGPGTRLTVT.

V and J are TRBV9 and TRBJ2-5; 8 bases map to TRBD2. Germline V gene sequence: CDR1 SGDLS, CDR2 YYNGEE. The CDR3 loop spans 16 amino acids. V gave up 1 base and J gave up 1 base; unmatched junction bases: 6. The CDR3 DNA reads TGTGCCAGCAGCGTATCTGGCGGGGGGCTCCAAGAGACCCAGTACTTC. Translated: CASSVSGGGLQETQYF.

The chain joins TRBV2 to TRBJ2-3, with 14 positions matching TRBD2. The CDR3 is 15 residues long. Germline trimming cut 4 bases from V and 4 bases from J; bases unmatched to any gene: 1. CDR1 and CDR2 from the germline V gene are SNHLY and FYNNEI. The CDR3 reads CASSGLAGGSDTQYF. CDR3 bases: TGTGCCAGCAGTGGACTAGCGGGGGGGTCAGATACGCAGTATTTT.

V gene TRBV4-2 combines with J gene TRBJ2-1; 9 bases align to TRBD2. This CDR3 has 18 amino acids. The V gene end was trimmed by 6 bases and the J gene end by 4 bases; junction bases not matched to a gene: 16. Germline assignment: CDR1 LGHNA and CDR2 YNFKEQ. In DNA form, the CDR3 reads TGTGCCAGCAGGCGGAATTCTGGTAGTAGCGGGGGTTACAATGAGCAGTTCTTC. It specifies CASRRNSGSSGGYNEQFF.

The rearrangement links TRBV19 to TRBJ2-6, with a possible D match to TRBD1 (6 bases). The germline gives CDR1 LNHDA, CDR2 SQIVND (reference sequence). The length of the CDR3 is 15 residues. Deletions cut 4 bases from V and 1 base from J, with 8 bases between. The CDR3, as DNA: TGTGCCAGTAGTAGACAGGTATCTGGGGCCAACGTCCTGACTTTC. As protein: CASSRQVSGANVLTF. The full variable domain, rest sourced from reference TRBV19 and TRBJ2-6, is DGGITQSPKYLFRKEGQNVTLSCEQNLNHDAMYWYRQDPGQGLRLIYYSQIVNDFQKGDIAEGYSVSREKKESFPLTVTSAQKNPTAFYLCASSRQVSGANVLTFGAGSRLTVL.

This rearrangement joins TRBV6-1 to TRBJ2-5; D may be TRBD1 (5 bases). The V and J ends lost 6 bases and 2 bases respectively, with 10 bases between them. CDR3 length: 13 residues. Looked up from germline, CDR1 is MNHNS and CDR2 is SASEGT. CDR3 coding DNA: TGTGCCAGCAGGGCAGGGTGGCAAGAGACCCAGTACTTC. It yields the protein CASRAGWQETQYF.

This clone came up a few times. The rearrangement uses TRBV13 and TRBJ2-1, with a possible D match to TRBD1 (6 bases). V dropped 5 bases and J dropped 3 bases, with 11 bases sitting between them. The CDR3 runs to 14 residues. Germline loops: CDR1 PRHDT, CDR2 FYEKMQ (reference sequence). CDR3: CASSGRTDYNEQFF. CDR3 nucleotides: TGTGCCAGCAGCGGACGGACAGACTACAATGAGCAGTTCTTC.

CDR3 nucleotide sequence: TGTGCCAGCAGCCAAGAGGGGGGTAAAACCTTC. Translation: CASSQEGGKTF. This sequence joins TRBV14 and TRBJ1-2, with D possibly matching TRBD1 (5 bases). Trimming left V 0 bases short and J 14 bases short, with 10 bases between. The CDR3 loop spans 11 amino acids. Germline-derived CDR1 and CDR2 are SGHDN and FVKESK. Together with reference TRBV14 and TRBJ1-2, the CDR3 gives the full variable domain: EAGVTQFPSHSVIEKGQTVTLRCDPISGHDNLYWYRRVMGKEIKFLLHFVKESKQDESGMPNNRFLAERTGGTYSTLKVQPAELEDSGVYFCASSQEGGKTFGSGTRLTVV.

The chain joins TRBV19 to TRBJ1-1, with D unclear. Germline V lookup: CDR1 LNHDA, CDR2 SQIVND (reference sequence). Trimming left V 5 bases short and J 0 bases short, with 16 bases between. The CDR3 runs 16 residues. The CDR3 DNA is TGTGCCAGTAGTCTCACTCTTCAACCGGTGAACACTGAAGCTTTCTTT. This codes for CASSLTLQPVNTEAFF. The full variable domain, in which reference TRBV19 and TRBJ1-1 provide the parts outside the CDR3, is DGGITQSPKYLFRKEGQNVTLSCEQNLNHDAMYWYRQDPGQGLRLIYYSQIVNDFQKGDIAEGYSVSREKKESFPLTVTSAQKNPTAFYLCASSLTLQPVNTEAFFGQGTRLTVV.

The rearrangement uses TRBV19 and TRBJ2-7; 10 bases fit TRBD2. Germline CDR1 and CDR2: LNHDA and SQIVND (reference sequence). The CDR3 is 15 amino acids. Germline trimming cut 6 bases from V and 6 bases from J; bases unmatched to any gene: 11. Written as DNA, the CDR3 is TGTGCCAGTAGCAGCGGGCTAGCGGGAGTAGGCGAGCAGTACTTC. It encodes CASSSGLAGVGEQYF.

The CDR3 loop reads CASSRSVEETQYF. CDR3 nucleotides: TGTGCCAGCAGCCGGTCTGTGGAAGAGACCCAGTACTTC. The chain links TRBV7-2 to TRBJ2-5, with no clear D. Between the trimmed V and J ends, which lost 5 bases and 3 bases, there was a span of 10 bases. CDR1 is SGHTA and CDR2 is FQGNSA in the germline V gene. CDR3 size: 13 residues.

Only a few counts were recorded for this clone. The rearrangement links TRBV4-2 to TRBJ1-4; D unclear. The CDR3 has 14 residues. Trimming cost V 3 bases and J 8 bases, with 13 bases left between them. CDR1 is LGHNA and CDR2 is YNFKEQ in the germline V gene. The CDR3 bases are TGTGCCAGCAGCCACCGTACCGGGAACGAAAAACTGTTTTTT. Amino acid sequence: CASSHRTGNEKLFF.

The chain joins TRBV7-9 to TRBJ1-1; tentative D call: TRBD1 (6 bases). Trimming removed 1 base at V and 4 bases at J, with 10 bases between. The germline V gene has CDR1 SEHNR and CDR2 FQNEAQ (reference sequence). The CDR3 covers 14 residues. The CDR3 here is CASSLEQGSTEAFF. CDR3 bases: TGTGCCAGCAGCTTAGAACAGGGTTCCACTGAAGCTTTCTTT.

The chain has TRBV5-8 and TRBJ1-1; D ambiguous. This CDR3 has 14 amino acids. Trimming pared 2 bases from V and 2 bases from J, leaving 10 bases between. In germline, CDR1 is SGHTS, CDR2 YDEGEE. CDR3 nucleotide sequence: TGTGCCAGCAGCTTTGGACTCAGCAACACTGAAGCTTTCTTT. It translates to CASSFGLSNTEAFF.

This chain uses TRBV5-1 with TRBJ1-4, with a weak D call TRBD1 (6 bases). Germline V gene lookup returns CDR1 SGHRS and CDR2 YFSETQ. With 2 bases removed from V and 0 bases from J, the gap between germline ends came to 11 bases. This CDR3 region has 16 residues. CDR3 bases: TGCGCCAGCAGCTTACCGACAGGCACAACTAATGAAAAACTGTTTTTT. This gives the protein CASSLPTGTTNEKLFF.

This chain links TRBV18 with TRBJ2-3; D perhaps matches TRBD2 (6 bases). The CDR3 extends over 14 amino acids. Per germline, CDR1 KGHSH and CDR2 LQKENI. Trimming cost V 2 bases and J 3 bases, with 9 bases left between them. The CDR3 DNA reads TGTGCCAGCTCACCAGGGGGGTCTACAGATACGCAGTATTTT. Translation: CASSPGGSTDTQYF.